The next 2 T cell receptor beta chains were all read from a single sample in a study of immune heterogeneity within non-small cell lung tumors. Multiplex PCR amplified TCR beta CDR3 with 32 V and 13 J primers. Via MiXCR, TCRdb re-called the multiplex PCR reads, giving one row per CDR3 protein. The sample carries thousands of distinct CDR3 sequences, 22% recorded once. Template input was genomic DNA from bulk tumor (approximately 600 ng per sample). From each primary tumor, several far-apart biopsies were obtained during surgery. Curative operations were performed on patients who had untreated, newly diagnosed non-small cell lung cancer. The sequencing input was lung tumor tissue. Receptors originate from a man in his sixties with non-small cell lung cancer.

A remark on this clonotype: This may be a read error: a much more frequent sequence differs by one nucleotide. The gene calls are TRBV20-1 and TRBJ2-3, with a weak D call TRBD2 (5 bases). The germline CDR1 and CDR2 sequences are DFQATT and SNEGSKA (reference sequence). This CDR3 region has 13 residues. CDR3 in amino acids: CSADRARADTLYF. CDR3 coding DNA: TGCAGTGCGGACCGCGCGAGGGCAGATACGCTGTATTTT.

This clonotype is termed medium-sized (0.01 to 0.1%). CDR3 amino acids: CASSLTSFYEQFF. The CDR3 DNA sequence: TGCGCCAGCAGCTTGACTAGTTTTTACGAGCAGTTCTTC. This chain connects TRBV5-1 to TRBJ2-1, with D tentatively TRBD2 (5 bases). The CDR3 is 13 amino acids. Germline V lookup: CDR1 SGHRS, CDR2 YFSETQ. The ends were cut back, 1 base at V and 10 bases at J, with 12 bases in the middle.